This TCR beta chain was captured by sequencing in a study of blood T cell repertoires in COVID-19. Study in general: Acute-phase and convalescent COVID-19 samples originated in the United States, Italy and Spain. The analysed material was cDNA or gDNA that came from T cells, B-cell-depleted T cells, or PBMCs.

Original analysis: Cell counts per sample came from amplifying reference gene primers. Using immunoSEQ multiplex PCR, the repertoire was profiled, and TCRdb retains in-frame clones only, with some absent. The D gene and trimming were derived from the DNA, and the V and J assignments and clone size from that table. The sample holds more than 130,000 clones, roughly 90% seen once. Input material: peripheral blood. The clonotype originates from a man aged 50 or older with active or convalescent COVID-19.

The CDR3: CASSSEAGFGEQFF. DNA of the CDR3: TGTGCCAGCAGCTCAGAAGCGGGATTCGGTGAGCAGTTCTTC. The gene calls are TRBV7-2 and TRBJ2-1; 7 bases are shared with TRBD2. Per the germline V gene, CDR1 is SGHTA and CDR2 is FQGNSA. The CDR3 extends over 14 amino acids. J lost 9 bases, V lost 4 bases, and 9 bases had no gene match.